The T cell receptor (beta chain) under discussion was sequenced for a study of blood T cell repertoires in COVID-19 (dated by TCRdb to the early 2020s). Background on the whole study: Collaborator samples came from the United States, Italy and Spain and covered acute and convalescent phases of COVID-19. The prospective study material was composed of cDNA or gDNA derived from T cells, B-cell-depleted T cells, or PBMCs. The dataset comprised deeply sampled blood TCRbeta repertoires from subjects exposed to, actively infected with, or recovered from COVID-19. A freely available public database, intended as a resource for researchers studying the immune response to SARS-CoV-2, is where the repertoires were released. The samples were drawn from the first 160 participants of the ongoing ImmuneRACE study and from over 950 subjects provided by 6 global collaborators. Sample metadata almost always included a de-identified subject ID, COVID-19 status, age in years and sex. Where HLA class I and class II types were available, the types were taken from metadata supplied by the sample provider, not from assay-based typing.

The CDR1 and CDR2 encoded by the germline V gene are SGHRS and YFSETQ. Trimmed from V: 3 bases; trimmed from J: 5 bases; junction bases lacking a gene match: 4. The CDR3, from cysteine to phenylalanine, totals 16 residues. Only the CDR3 DNA is retained, 48 bases long and in frame from the first base. Whole blood was collected in K2EDTA tubes by collaborating institutions according to the institutions' own protocols. For TCRbeta analysis, collaborators shipped samples in one of three forms: frozen whole blood, isolated PBMCs, or DNA extracted from either of those sample types. Overall results and qualifications from the work: Clinical and demographic metadata were provided uncurated, with the amount varying by source and participant.

This clone occurred a few times. No antigen is known for it. No per-base quality is available; no much larger clone lies one base away. The immunoSEQ Assay, a bias-controlled multiplex PCR, was used to amplify TCRbeta CDR3 regions from genomic DNA. From the authors' description of their analysis: Nucleated cell counts per sample were estimated from amplification of reference gene primers within the assay. To quantify the absolute abundance of each unique TCRbeta CDR3 rearrangement, sequence reads were collapsed and filtered. Productive Simpson clonality was computed per sample as the square root of Simpson's diversity index over productive rearrangements. In TCRdb, the immuneACCESS table is reduced to in-frame sequences with V and J assigned. These tables do not hold every clone; where another copy was compared, an unresolved V gene accounts for under half, and the others remain unexplained. V and J calls and clone size are given by that table; D and trimming were obtained from the DNA. In all, the sample holds under 110,000 clones, and around 87% of those were seen once. Together, the top ten hold 11% of the sample.

This clonotype originated in a woman in her thirties with acute or convalescent COVID-19. The sequence joins TRBV5-1 to TRBJ2-2, with 13 junctional bases fitting TRBD2. The specimen sequenced was peripheral blood. The DNA sequence reads TGCGCCAGCAGCTCGACTAGCGGGGGGCAAACCGGGGAGCTGTTTTTT. Translation gives CASSSTSGGQTGELFF.